The 18 T cell receptor beta chains below were found in one sample sequenced in a study of CD8 T cell repertoires and HIV-1 epitope variants. These TCRs are of unknown antigen specificity. Sequencing used immunoSEQ multiplex PCR; TCRdb keeps in-frame clones, though not all of them. This table holds fewer than 6,000 clones, 50% to 75% found once. The material sequenced was cultured CD8+ T cells derived from PBMCs. These receptors all come from a male donor with HIV.

V is TRBV5-4 and J is TRBJ1-4; D ambiguous. Germline V gene data show CDR1 as SGHNT and CDR2 as YYREEE (reference sequence). This CDR3 has 13 residues. V gave up 3 bases and J gave up 5 bases, with 8 bases separating them. In nucleotides, the CDR3 is TGTGCCAGCAGCTCCGGTACAAATGAAAAACTGTTTTTT. It specifies CASSSGTNEKLFF.

This rearrangement joins TRBV6-1 to TRBJ2-1; perhaps TRBD2 as D (5 bases). Germline loops: CDR1 MNHNS, CDR2 SASEGT. V was shortened by 3 bases and J by 5 bases, with 17 bases between the two germline ends. The CDR3 extends over 16 amino acids. CDR3 sequence (DNA): TGTGCCAGCAGTGACTACCATCCTGCGGGTCACAATGAGCAGTTCTTC. Translation: CASSDYHPAGHNEQFF.

The rearrangement joins TRBV7-9 to TRBJ1-2, with unresolved D. V was pared by 5 bases and J by 5 bases, with 3 bases between. Germline V gives CDR1 SEHNR, CDR2 FQNEAQ (reference sequence). The CDR3 contains 10 residues. Here the CDR3 DNA reads TGTGCCAGCAGCGAATATGGCTACACCTTC. Translated: CASSEYGYTF.

V is TRBV16 and J is TRBJ2-3, with a weak D call TRBD1 (5 bases). V shed 0 bases and J shed 0 bases, with 13 bases lying between them. The CDR3 covers 17 residues. Germline lookup yields CDR1 KGHSY and CDR2 FQNENV. In nucleotides, the CDR3 is TGTGCCAGCAGCCAATCGATCCGGACACCTAGCACAGATACGCAGTATTTT. Translation gives CASSQSIRTPSTDTQYF.

This chain connects TRBV4-2 to TRBJ2-7; D is perhaps TRBD1 (6 bases). This CDR3 region has 15 residues. The germline gives CDR1 LGHNA, CDR2 YNFKEQ. V dropped 0 bases and J dropped 1 base, with 10 bases sitting between them. CDR3 sequence (DNA): TGTGCCAGCAGCCAAGAGGACAGCGATTCCTACGAGCAGTACTTC. Protein sequence: CASSQEDSDSYEQYF.

This chain uses TRBV11-1 with TRBJ2-5; 7 bases line up with TRBD1. V was clipped by 4 bases and J by 4 bases; unmatched bases: 6. The CDR3 loop spans 14 amino acids. Germline values: CDR1 SGHAT, CDR2 FQDESV (reference sequence). CDR3 residues: CASSSYRGGETQYF. The CDR3 DNA reads as TGTGCCAGCAGCTCCTACAGGGGTGGAGAGACCCAGTACTTC.

The chain employs TRBV5-4 and TRBJ1-2; 7 bases line up with TRBD1. Germline CDR1 SGHNT, CDR2 YYREEE (reference sequence). CDR3 size: 15 residues. J was trimmed by 7 bases and V by 4 bases; bases with no gene match: 13. In nucleotides, the CDR3 is TGTGCCAGCAGCCTAGGGGACAGCGGGAGGGGTGGCTACACCTTC. It specifies CASSLGDSGRGGYTF.

A few counts support this clone. The chain uses TRBV28 and TRBJ1-5, with TRBD1 as a possible D gene (5 bases). V was trimmed by 4 bases and J by 0 bases, leaving 13 bases between them. There are 16 residues in the CDR3. Looked up from germline, CDR1 is MDHEN and CDR2 is SYDVKM. In DNA, the CDR3 is TGTGCCAGCAGTTCCGCCCCAGGGATTAGCAATCAGCCCCAGCATTTT. Encoded protein: CASSSAPGISNQPQHF. The full variable domain, with the rest looked up from reference TRBV28 and TRBJ1-5, is DVKVTQSSRYLVKRTGEKVFLECVQDMDHENMFWYRQDPGLGLRLIYFSYDVKMKEKGDIPEGYSVSREKKERFSLILESASTNQTSMYLCASSSAPGISNQPQHFGDGTRLSIL.

This chain connects TRBV5-6 to TRBJ2-7; a possible D gene is TRBD2 (7 bases). In germline, CDR1 is SGHDT, CDR2 YYEEEE. The germline V and J ends were trimmed by 7 bases and 2 bases, with 16 bases remaining between them. This CDR3 has 14 amino acids. CDR3 sequence reads: CASGGGGATYEQYF. The CDR3 nucleotides are TGTGCCAGCGGCGGGGGCGGAGCCACCTACGAGCAGTACTTC. Full variable domain (remainder filled in from reference TRBV5-6 and TRBJ2-7): DAGVTQSPTHLIKTRGQQVTLRCSPKSGHDTVSWYQQALGQGPQFIFQYYEEEERQRGNFPDRFSGHQFPNYSSELNVNALLLGDSALYLCASGGGGATYEQYFGPGTRLTVT.

The V call is TRBV4-1, the J call TRBJ2-1, with a tentative D call TRBD2 (6 bases). Germline CDR1 and CDR2: MGHRA and YSYEKL. Deletions cut 3 bases from V and 4 bases from J, with 10 bases between. CDR3 length: 14 amino acids. The CDR3 spells CASSHPGGYNEQFF. DNA for the CDR3: TGCGCCAGCAGCCATCCCGGGGGTTACAATGAGCAGTTCTTC.

The V and J genes are TRBV5-6 and TRBJ2-5; no firm D call. V was pared by 2 bases and J by 2 bases, with 10 bases between. CDR3 length equals 14 residues. CDR1 is SGHDT and CDR2 is YYEEEE in the germline V gene. The CDR3 here is CASSFLTPQETQYF. DNA for the CDR3: TGTGCCAGCAGCTTCCTAACACCTCAAGAGACCCAGTACTTC.

Only a few counts were recorded for this clone. The chain has TRBV6-5 and TRBJ2-1; 12 positions agree with TRBD2. The V and J ends lost 0 bases and 7 bases, in that order; junction bases with no gene match: 4. The CDR3 length is 16 residues. The germline V gene has CDR1 MNHEY and CDR2 SVGAGI. The CDR3 reads CASSYSTTSGGNEQFF. The CDR3, as DNA: TGTGCCAGCAGTTACTCGACGACTAGCGGGGGTAATGAGCAGTTCTTC.

V gene TRBV14 combines with J gene TRBJ2-7; D is possibly TRBD2 (7 bases). CDR1 SGHDN and CDR2 FVKESK come from the germline V gene. V was clipped by 0 bases and J by 1 base, with 13 bases between them. The CDR3 length is 16 residues. The CDR3: CASSQDWGGGSYEQYF. The DNA of the CDR3 is TGTGCCAGCAGCCAAGATTGGGGAGGGGGTTCCTACGAGCAGTACTTC.

The chain combines TRBV11-2 with TRBJ2-7, with D maybe TRBD2 (6 bases). Trimming left V 2 bases short and J 6 bases short, with 8 bases between. This CDR3 has 12 residues. Germline V gives CDR1 SGHAT, CDR2 FQNNGV. The CDR3 here is CASSLRAGEQYF. The DNA for the CDR3 is TGTGCCAGCAGCTTACGAGCGGGCGAGCAGTACTTC.

The chain links TRBV13 to TRBJ2-7; possibly TRBD2 for D (6 bases). V lost 8 bases and J lost 0, with 11 bases in between. The CDR3 is 13 residues long. Germline loops: CDR1 PRHDT, CDR2 FYEKMQ (reference sequence). The CDR3 reads CASRRRDSYEQYF. The CDR3 DNA sequence: TGTGCCAGCCGAAGGCGGGACTCCTACGAGCAGTACTTC. Together with reference TRBV13 and TRBJ2-7, the CDR3 gives the full variable domain: AAGVIQSPRHLIKEKRETATLKCYPIPRHDTVYWYQQGPGQDPQFLISFYEKMQSDKGSIPDRFSAQQFSDYHSELNMSSLELGDSALYFCASRRRDSYEQYFGPGTRLTVT.

This clone appeared once. V gene TRBV2 combines with J gene TRBJ1-2; 9 bases line up with TRBD1. The CDR3 runs to 16 residues. From germline, CDR1 is SNHLY and CDR2 FYNNEI. With 6 bases clipped from V and 2 bases from J, the junction kept 10 bases outside the gene matches. CDR3 residues: CASRGTLDRGNYGYTF. The CDR3 bases are TGTGCCAGCAGGGGGACCTTGGACAGGGGCAACTATGGCTACACCTTC.

This chain joins TRBV27 and TRBJ1-3; D uncertain. This CDR3 contains 15 residues. The V and J ends lost 3 bases and 0 bases respectively, with 9 bases between them. Germline V gene data show CDR1 as MNHEY and CDR2 as SMNVEV (reference sequence). CDR3 sequence: CASSLSRSSGNTIYF. The CDR3 DNA sequence: TGTGCCAGCAGTTTGTCACGGAGCTCTGGAAACACCATATATTTT.

This rearrangement joins TRBV7-2 to TRBJ2-2; no firm D call. The V gene lost 2 bases and the J gene lost 5 bases, with 9 bases spanning the gap. The CDR3 runs to 14 residues. CDR1 and CDR2 from the germline V gene are SGHTA and FQGNSA. As DNA, the CDR3 is TGTGCCAGCAGCTTATCAGGAGCTACCGGGGAGCTGTTTTTT. It yields the protein CASSLSGATGELFF.